This T cell receptor beta chain is from a study of T cell repertoires in ileal Crohn's disease. Overall study results and limits: High-frequency clones were more common in sorted CD8 than CD4 cells.

This clone was detected a few times. The antigen is unknown. This sample's time point: neoterminal ileum biopsy at postoperative endoscopy, about 6 months after surgery. Germline V gene sequence: CDR1 MNHEY, CDR2 SVGAGI. The V and J ends lost 7 bases and 3 bases respectively, with 15 bases between them. The CDR3 is made up of 14 amino acids. TCRdb keeps only in-frame clones here, not all; method: immunoSEQ multiplex PCR. This sample carries about 12,000 clones, more than 75% of them seen once, and the ten largest clones take 11%. The sample taken for sequencing was ileal tissue. The sequence was obtained from an adult with Crohn's disease. The chain has TRBV6-5 and TRBJ1-2; TRBD1 might be the D (5 bases). The CDR3 loop is CASTPGGFYYGYTF. The CDR3 DNA reads as TGTGCCAGCACCCCTGGGGGGTTCTACTATGGCTACACCTTC.